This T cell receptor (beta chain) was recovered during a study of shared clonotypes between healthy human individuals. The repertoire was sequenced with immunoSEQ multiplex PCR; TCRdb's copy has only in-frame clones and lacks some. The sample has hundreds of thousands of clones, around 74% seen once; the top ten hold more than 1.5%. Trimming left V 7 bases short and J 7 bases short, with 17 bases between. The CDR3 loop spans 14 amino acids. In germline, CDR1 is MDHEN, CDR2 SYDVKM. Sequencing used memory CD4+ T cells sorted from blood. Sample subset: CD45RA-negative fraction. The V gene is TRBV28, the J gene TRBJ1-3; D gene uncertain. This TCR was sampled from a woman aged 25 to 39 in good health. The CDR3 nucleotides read TGTGCCAGCACCCTAACCGGACGGGGTAACACCATATATTTT. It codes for CASTLTGRGNTIYF.